These 7 T cell receptor beta chains were sequenced from one sample in a study of T cell responses to AZD1222 COVID-19 vaccine. Only in-frame clones appear in the TCRdb table, and some are missing; sequencing was by immunoSEQ multiplex PCR. The sample shows some 150,000 clones, around 92% of them seen only once. Sequencing used peripheral blood, obtained on day 0 of MenACWY control vaccination. The source is an adult in good health.

In this sample, this clone turned up a few times. This chain connects TRBV19 to TRBJ1-5; D not resolved. V was shortened by 5 bases and J by 5 bases, with 10 bases between the two germline ends. Germline CDR1 and CDR2: LNHDA and SQIVND (reference sequence). The CDR3 extends over 13 amino acids. This chain's CDR3 is CASSVFTDQPQHF. As DNA, the CDR3 is TGTGCCAGTAGTGTTTTTACAGATCAGCCCCAGCATTTT.

The chain has TRBV30 and TRBJ1-2; D gene ambiguous. From germline, CDR1 is GTSNPN and CDR2 SVGIG (reference sequence). CDR3 length: 13 residues. Trimming shortened V by 2 bases and J by 8 bases, and 15 bases separated the two germline ends. The CDR3 DNA sequence: TGTGCCTGGAGTCTCCAAGGTGTATCGGGCTACACCTTC. Amino acids: CAWSLQGVSGYTF.

V is TRBV3-1 (or the pseudogene TRBV3-2) and J is TRBJ1-3, with 9 bases that match TRBD1. Germline values: CDR1 LGHDT, CDR2 YNNKEL (reference sequence). The CDR3 totals 16 residues. The V gene end was trimmed by 4 bases and the J gene end by 3 bases; junction bases not matched to a gene: 7. CDR3 DNA: TGTGCCAGCAGCCGACAGGGGGGTGCCCTTGGAAACACCATATATTTT. This sequence encodes CASSRQGGALGNTIYF.

V gene TRBV6-2 or TRBV6-3 combines with J gene TRBJ2-7; D possibly uses TRBD1 or TRBD2 (6 bases each). There are 14 residues in the CDR3. Trimming left V 4 bases short and J 2 bases short, with 12 bases between. CDR1 is MNHEY, CDR2 SVGEGT, per germline. DNA of the CDR3: TGTGCCAGCAGTTTGACGGGGGCCGCCTACGAGCAGTACTTC. Protein product: CASSLTGAAYEQYF.

The chain recombines TRBV6-5 with TRBJ1-1, with D maybe TRBD1 (5 bases). The CDR3 consists of 13 residues. Germline V gene lookup returns CDR1 MNHEY and CDR2 SVGAGI. V gave up 0 bases and J gave up 13 bases, with 15 bases separating them. The CDR3 region is CASSYSGTGYLFF. CDR3 sequence (DNA): TGTGCCAGCAGTTACTCGGGCACAGGCTACCTTTTCTTT.

The chain recombines TRBV4-3 with TRBJ2-7, with TRBD2 as a possible D gene (6 bases). CDR3 length equals 16 residues. V lost 0 bases and J 6 bases, leaving 18 bases between the germline ends. Germline lookup yields CDR1 LGHNA and CDR2 YSLEER. DNA for the CDR3: TGCGCCAGCAGCCAAGATCTGGCGGGACCTTCCCTCGAGCAGTACTTC. The encoded protein is CASSQDLAGPSLEQYF.

V and J are TRBV7-8 and TRBJ2-5; D is perhaps TRBD2 (6 bases). The CDR3 has 14 amino acids. Trimming shortened V by 5 bases and J by 4 bases, and 14 bases separated the two germline ends. The germline gives CDR1 SGHVS, CDR2 FQNEAQ. CDR3 in DNA: TGTGCCAGCAGCCCGCGGGGTCCAGGAGAGACCCAGTACTTC. It codes for CASSPRGPGETQYF.